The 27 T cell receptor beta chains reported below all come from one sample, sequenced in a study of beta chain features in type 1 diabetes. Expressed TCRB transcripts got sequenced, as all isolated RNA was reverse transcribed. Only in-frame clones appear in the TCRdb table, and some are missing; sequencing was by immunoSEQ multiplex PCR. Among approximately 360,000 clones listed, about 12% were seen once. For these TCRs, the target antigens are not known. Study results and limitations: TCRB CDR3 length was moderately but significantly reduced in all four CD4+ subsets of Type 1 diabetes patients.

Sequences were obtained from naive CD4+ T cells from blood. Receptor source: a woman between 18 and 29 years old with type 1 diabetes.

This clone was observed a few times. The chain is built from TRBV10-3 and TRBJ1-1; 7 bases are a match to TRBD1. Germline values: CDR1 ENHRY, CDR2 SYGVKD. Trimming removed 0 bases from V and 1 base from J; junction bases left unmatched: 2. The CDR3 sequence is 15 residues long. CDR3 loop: CAISESGQRNTEAFF. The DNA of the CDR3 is TGTGCCATCAGTGAGTCGGGACAGAGGAACACTGAAGCTTTCTTT.

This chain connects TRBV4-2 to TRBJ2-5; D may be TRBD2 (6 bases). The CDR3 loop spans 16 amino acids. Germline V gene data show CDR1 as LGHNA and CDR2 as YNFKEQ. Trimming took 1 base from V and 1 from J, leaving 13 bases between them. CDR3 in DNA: TGTGCCAGCAGCCAAGGGAGGGCCAGCTTCCAAGAGACCCAGTACTTC. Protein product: CASSQGRASFQETQYF.

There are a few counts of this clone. The CDR3 loop is CASSLNTGYEQYF. CDR3 nucleotides: TGTGCCAGCAGCTTAAATACGGGCTACGAGCAGTACTTC. The chain carries TRBV7-3 and TRBJ2-7; no clear D gene. Germline values: CDR1 SGHTA, CDR2 FQGTGA. This CDR3 has 13 amino acids. V dropped 1 base and J dropped 3 bases, with 7 bases sitting between them.

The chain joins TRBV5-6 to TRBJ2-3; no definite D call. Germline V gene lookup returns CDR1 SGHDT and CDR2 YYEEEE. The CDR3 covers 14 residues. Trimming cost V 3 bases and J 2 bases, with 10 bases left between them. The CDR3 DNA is TGTGCCAGCAGCTACTCATACCCCACAGATACGCAGTATTTT. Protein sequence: CASSYSYPTDTQYF.

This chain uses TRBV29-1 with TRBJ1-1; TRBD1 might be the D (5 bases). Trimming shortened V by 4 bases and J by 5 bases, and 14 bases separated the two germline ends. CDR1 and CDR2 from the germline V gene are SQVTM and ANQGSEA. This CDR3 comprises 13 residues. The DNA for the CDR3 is TGCAGCGTTGTTTCTGGGGGGAAAACTGAAGCTTTCTTT. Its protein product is CSVVSGGKTEAFF.

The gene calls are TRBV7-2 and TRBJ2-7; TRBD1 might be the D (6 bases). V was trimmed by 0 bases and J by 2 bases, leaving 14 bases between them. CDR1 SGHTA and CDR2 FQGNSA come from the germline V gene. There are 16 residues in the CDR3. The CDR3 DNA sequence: TGTGCCAGCAGCTTAGCTTCCGGGACAATTGCCTACGAGCAGTACTTC. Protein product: CASSLASGTIAYEQYF. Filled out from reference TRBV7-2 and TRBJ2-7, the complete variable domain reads GAGVSQSPSNKVTEKGKDVELRCDPISGHTALYWYRQSLGQGLEFLIYFQGNSAPDKSGLPSDRFSAERTGGSVSTLTIQRTQQEDSAVYLCASSLASGTIAYEQYFGPGTRLTVT.

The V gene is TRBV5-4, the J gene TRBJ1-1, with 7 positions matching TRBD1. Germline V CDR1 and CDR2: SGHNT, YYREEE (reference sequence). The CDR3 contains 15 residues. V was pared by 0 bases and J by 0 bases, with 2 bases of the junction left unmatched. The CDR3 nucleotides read TGTGCCAGCAGCTTGGCCAGGGGGATGAACACTGAAGCTTTCTTT. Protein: CASSLARGMNTEAFF.

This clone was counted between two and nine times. In DNA, the CDR3 is TGTGCCAGCAGCTATCCGGGGGGAAACGAGCAGTACTTC. It codes for CASSYPGGNEQYF. This rearrangement joins TRBV7-2 to TRBJ2-7; 7 bases map to TRBD2. CDR3 size: 13 residues. Germline CDR1 is SGHTA and CDR2 is FQGNSA. With 4 bases clipped from V and 5 bases from J, the junction kept 5 bases outside the gene matches.

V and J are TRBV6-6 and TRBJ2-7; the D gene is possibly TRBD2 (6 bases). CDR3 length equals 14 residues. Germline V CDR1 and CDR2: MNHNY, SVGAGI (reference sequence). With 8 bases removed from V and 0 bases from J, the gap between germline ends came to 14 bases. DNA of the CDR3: TGTGCCAGCCGGGGGAGGCAGAGCTCCTACGAGCAGTACTTC. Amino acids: CASRGRQSSYEQYF.

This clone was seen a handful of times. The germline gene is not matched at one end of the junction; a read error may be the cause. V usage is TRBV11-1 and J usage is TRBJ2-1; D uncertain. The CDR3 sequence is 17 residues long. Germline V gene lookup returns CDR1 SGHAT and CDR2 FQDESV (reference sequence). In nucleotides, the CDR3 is TGTGCCAGCAGATTAGAGTTCGGGTTTAACTCCTACAATGAGCAGTTCTTC. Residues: CASRLEFGFNSYNEQFF.

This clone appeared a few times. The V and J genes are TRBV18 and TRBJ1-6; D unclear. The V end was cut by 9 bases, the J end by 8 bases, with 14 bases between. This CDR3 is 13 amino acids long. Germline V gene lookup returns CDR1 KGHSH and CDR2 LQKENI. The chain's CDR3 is CASHRIGDSPLHF. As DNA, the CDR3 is TGTGCCAGTCATCGTATTGGAGATTCACCCCTCCACTTT. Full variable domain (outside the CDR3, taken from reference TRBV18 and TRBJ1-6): NAGVMQNPRHLVRRRGQEARLRCSPMKGHSHVYWYRQLPEEGLKFMVYLQKENIIDESGMPKERFSAEFPKEGPSILRIQQVVRGDSAAYFCASHRIGDSPLHFGNGTRLTVT.

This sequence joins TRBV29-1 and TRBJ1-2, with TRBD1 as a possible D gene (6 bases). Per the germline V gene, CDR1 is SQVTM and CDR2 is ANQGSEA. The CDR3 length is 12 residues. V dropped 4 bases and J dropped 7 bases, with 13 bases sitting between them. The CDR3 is CSVVSSGAGYTF. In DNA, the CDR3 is TGCAGCGTTGTATCGTCAGGGGCTGGCTACACCTTC.

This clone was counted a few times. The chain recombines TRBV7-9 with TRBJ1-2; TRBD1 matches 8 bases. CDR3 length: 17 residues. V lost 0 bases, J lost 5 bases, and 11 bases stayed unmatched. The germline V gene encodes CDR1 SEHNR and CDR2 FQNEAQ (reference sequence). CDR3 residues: CASSLAAGGYLWYGYTF. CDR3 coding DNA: TGTGCCAGCAGCTTAGCTGCAGGGGGCTACCTCTGGTATGGCTACACCTTC.

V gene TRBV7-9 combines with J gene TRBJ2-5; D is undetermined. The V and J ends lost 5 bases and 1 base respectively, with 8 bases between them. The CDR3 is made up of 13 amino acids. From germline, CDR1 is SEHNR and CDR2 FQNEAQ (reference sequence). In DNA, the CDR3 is TGTGCCAGCAGCCTTGACACCCAAGAGACCCAGTACTTC. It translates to CASSLDTQETQYF.

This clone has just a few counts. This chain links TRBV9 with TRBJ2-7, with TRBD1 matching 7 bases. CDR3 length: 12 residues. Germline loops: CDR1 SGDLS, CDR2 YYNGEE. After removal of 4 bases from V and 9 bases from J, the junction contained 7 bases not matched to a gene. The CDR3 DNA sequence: TGTGCCAGCAGCCAGGGGGAGTCACCGCAGTACTTC. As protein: CASSQGESPQYF.

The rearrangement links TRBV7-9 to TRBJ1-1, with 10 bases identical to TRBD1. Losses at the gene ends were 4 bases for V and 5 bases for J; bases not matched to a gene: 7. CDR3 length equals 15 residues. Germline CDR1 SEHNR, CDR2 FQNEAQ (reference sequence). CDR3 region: CASSSGQGQGTEAFF. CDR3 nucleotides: TGTGCCAGCAGCTCTGGACAGGGACAGGGGACTGAAGCTTTCTTT.

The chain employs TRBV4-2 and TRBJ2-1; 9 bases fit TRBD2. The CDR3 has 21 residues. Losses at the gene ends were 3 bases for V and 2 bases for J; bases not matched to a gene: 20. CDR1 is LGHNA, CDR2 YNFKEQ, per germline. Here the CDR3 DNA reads TGTGCCAGCAGCCAGGAAGGGTTCGGCGGGAGGGCCGTGAACGCCTACAATGAGCAGTTCTTC. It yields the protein CASSQEGFGGRAVNAYNEQFF.

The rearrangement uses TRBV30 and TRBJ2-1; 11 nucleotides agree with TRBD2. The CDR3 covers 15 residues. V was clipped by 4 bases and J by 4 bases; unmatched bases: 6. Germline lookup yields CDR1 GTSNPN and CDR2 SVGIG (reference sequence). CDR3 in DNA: TGTGCCTGGAAACTAGCGGGAGTGGTTTACAATGAGCAGTTCTTC. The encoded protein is CAWKLAGVVYNEQFF. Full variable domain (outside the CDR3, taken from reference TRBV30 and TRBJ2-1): SQTIHQWPATLVQPVGSPLSLECTVEGTSNPNLYWYRQAAGRGLQLLFYSVGIGQISSEVPQNLSASRPQDRQFILSSKKLLLSDSGFYLCAWKLAGVVYNEQFFGPGTRLTVL.

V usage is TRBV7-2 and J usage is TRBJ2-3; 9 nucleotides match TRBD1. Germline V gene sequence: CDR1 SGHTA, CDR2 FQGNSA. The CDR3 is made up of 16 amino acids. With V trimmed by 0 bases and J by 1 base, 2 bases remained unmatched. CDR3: CASSLAGTGRTDTQYF. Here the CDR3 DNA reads TGTGCCAGCAGCTTAGCGGGGACAGGGCGCACAGATACGCAGTATTTT.

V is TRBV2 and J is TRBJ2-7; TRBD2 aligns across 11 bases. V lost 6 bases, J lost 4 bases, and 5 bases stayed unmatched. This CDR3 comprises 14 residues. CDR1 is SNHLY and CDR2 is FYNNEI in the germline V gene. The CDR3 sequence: CASRRVAGGYEQYF. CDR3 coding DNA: TGTGCCAGCAGGAGGGTAGCGGGGGGGTACGAGCAGTACTTC.

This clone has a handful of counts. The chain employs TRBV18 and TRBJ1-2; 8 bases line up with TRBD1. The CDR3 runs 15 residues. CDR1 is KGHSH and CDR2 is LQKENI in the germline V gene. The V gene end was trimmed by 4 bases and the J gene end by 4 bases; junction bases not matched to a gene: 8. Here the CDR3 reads CASSRQGLSSYGYTF. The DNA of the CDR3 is TGTGCCAGCTCACGACAGGGGCTTTCTAGCTATGGCTACACCTTC.

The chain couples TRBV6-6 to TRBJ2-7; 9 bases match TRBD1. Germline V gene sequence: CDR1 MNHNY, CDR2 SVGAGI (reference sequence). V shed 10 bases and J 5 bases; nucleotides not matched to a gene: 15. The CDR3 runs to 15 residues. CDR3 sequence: CAIADSGTGFDEQYF. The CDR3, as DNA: TGTGCCATCGCCGACAGTGGGACAGGGTTCGACGAGCAGTACTTC.

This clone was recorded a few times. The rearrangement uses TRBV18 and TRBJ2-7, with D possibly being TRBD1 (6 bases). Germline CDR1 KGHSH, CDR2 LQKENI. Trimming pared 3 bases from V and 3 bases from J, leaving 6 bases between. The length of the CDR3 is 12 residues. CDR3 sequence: CASSPDSYEQYF. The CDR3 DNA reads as TGTGCCAGCTCACCGGACAGCTACGAGCAGTACTTC.

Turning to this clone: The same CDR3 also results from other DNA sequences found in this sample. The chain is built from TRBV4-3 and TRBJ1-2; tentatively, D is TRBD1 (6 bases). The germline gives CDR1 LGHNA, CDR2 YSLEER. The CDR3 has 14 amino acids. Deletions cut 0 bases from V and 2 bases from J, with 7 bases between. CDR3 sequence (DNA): TGCGCCAGCAGCCAAGATCAGGGGAACTATGGCTACACCTTC. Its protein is CASSQDQGNYGYTF.

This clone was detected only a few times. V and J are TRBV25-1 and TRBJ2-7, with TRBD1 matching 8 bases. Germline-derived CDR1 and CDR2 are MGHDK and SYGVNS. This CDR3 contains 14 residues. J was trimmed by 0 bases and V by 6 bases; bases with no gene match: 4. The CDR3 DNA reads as TGTGCCAGCAGGGACAGGGCGGCCTCCTACGAGCAGTACTTC. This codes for CASRDRAASYEQYF.

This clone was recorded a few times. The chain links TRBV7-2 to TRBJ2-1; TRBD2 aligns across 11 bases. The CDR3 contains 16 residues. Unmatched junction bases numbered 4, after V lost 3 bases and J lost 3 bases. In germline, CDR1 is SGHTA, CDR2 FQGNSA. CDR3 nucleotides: TGTGCCAGCAGCTTGACGCTAGCGGGGGGCTACAATGAGCAGTTCTTC. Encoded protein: CASSLTLAGGYNEQFF.

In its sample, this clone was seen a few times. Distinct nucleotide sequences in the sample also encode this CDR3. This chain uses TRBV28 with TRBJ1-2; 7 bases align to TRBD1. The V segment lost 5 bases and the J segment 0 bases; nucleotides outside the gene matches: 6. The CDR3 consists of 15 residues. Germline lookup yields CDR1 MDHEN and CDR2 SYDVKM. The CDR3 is CASSSPGTANYGYTF. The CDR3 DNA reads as TGTGCCAGCAGTAGCCCCGGGACAGCTAACTATGGCTACACCTTC.